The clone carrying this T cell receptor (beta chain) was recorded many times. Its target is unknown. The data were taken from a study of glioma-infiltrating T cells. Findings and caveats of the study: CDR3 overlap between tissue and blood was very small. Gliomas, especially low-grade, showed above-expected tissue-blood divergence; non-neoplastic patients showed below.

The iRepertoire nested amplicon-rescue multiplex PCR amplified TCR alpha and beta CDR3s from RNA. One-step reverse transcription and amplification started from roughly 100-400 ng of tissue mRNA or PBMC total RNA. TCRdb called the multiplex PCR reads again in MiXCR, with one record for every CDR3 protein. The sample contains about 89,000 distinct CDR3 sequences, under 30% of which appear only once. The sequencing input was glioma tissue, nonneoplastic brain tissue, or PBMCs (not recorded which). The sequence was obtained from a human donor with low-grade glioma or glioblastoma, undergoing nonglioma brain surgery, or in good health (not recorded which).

CDR3 DNA sequence: TGTGCCAGCTCACCCGGGACAGGTTTCCGCCTGAACACTGAAGCTTTCTTT. Its protein product is CASSPGTGFRLNTEAFF. The rearrangement uses TRBV18 and TRBJ1-1; 8 nucleotides agree with TRBD1. This CDR3 contains 17 residues. The junction had 9 bases not matched to a gene; V was cut back by 3 bases and J by 0 bases. CDR1 KGHSH and CDR2 LQKENI come from the germline V gene.